Listed below are T cell receptor beta chains from one sample, sequenced in a study of T cell responses to AZD1222 COVID-19 vaccine. Some clones are missing from TCRdb's copy, which holds only in-frame ones; the method was immunoSEQ multiplex PCR. The sample carries under 150,000 clones, 82% recorded once. Sequencing was performed on peripheral blood, taken on day 0 of MenACWY control vaccination. All receptors derive from an adult in good health. The CDR3 runs from the conserved cysteine through the conserved F or W. A D gene is named only where the DNA matches it firmly. Clone size, where shown, is once, few, many, or a class for clones that have expanded.

CDR3 DNA	CDR3 protein	D gene	V gene	J gene	clone size
TGTGCCACCAGTGCCAGCCCCCCCCGGGGGCGGTACAATGAGCAGTTCTTC	CATSASPPRGRYNEQFF	-	TRBV24-1	TRBJ2-1	-
TGTGCCAGCAGCGTGCTAGCGGGGGGGATATACAATGAGCAGTTCTTC	CASSVLAGGIYNEQFF	TRBD2	TRBV5-4	TRBJ2-1	-
TGTGCCAGCAGCCAAATTTCCGGGCACACTGAAGCTTTCTTT	CASSQISGHTEAFF	-	TRBV3-1/TRBV3-2	TRBJ1-1	-
TGTGCCGGCTCTAAGCGGTCCACAGATACGCAGTATTTT	CAGSKRSTDTQYF	-	TRBV6-5	TRBJ2-3	-
TGTGCCAGCAGCAGGGGTGTTAATGAGCAGTTCTTC	CASSRGVNEQFF	-	TRBV27	TRBJ2-1	-
TGTGCCAGCAGTTTCGTCGACACCTACAATGAGCAGTTCTTC	CASSFVDTYNEQFF	-	TRBV28	TRBJ2-1	-
TGCAGCGTCGATTCCGGGACTAGCGGGGGTTACAATGAGCAGTTCTTC	CSVDSGTSGGYNEQFF	TRBD2	TRBV29-1	TRBJ2-1	-
TGTGCCAGCAGCCCGGGGCCATTGAACACTGAAGCTTTCTTT	CASSPGPLNTEAFF	-	TRBV7-3	TRBJ1-1	-
TGTGCCAGTAGTATGTTGGGGCAGCCCCAGCATTTT	CASSMLGQPQHF	-	TRBV19	TRBJ1-5	-
TGTGCCAGCAGTGAAATAGGGGGGATCGGCAATCAGCCCCAGCATTTT	CASSEIGGIGNQPQHF	-	TRBV6-1	TRBJ1-5	-
TGTGCCAGTAGTATCGGTGGCAGGGGTAGCAATCAGCCCCAGCATTTT	CASSIGGRGSNQPQHF	-	TRBV19	TRBJ1-5	few
TGTGCCAGCAGTGACCTAATGAGCAGTTTCTTC	CASSDLMSSFF	-	TRBV2	TRBJ2-1	-
TGCGCCAGCACCCTGGCTGTGGGGAACACTGAAGCTTTCTTT	CASTLAVGNTEAFF	-	TRBV5-1	TRBJ1-1	-
TGTGCCAGCTCACCCGGGACGGTTAGCAATCAGCCCCAGCATTTT	CASSPGTVSNQPQHF	-	TRBV18	TRBJ1-5	-
TGTGCCAGCAGCTTAGTCCCGCGGCGCACAGATACGCAGTATTTT	CASSLVPRRTDTQYF	-	TRBV7-2	TRBJ2-3	once
TGTGCCAGCAGCCAAGTGGACGGATTAGCTAATGAAAAACTGTTTTTT	CASSQVDGLANEKLFF	-	TRBV14	TRBJ1-4	-
TGTGCCACCAGTGATTCTAGCGGGGGGGCCAATGAGCAGTTCTTC	CATSDSSGGANEQFF	TRBD2	TRBV24-1	TRBJ2-1	-
TGCGCCAGCAGCTTGGCAGGGACAGAGACCCAGTACTTC	CASSLAGTETQYF	-	TRBV5-1	TRBJ2-5	-
TGTGCCAGAAGCTGTAGACAAAGTATTAGGGTTGGGGGCAATCAGCCCCAGCATTTT	CARSCRQSIRVGGNQPQHF	-	TRBV5-3	TRBJ1-5	-
TGTGCCAGCAGTGAAGGCGACACCTCGGGTGAACCCCAGCATTTT	CASSEGDTSGEPQHF	-	TRBV2	TRBJ1-5	medium-sized
TGTGCTAGTGGTTTGGTACAAGTGGGGCGCGGAGGGGAGACCCAGTACTTC	CASGLVQVGRGGETQYF	-	TRBV12-5	TRBJ2-5	-
TGCGCCAGCAGCTTCACGGGGGGGAACACTGAAGCTTTCTTT	CASSFTGGNTEAFF	-	TRBV5-1	TRBJ1-1	-
TGTGCCAGCAGCTTAGGGGGGGTGCCTAATGAAAAACTGTTTTTT	CASSLGGVPNEKLFF	-	TRBV7-2	TRBJ1-4	-
TGTGCCAGCAGTTTTGGTCAGGGAGTAGGAAGTCGCACAGATACGCAGTATTTT	CASSFGQGVGSRTDTQYF	-	TRBV27	TRBJ2-3	-
TGTGCCATCGGCAGGGGGTCTGGCAATCAGCCCCAGCATTTT	CAIGRGSGNQPQHF	TRBD1	TRBV7-9	TRBJ1-5	-
TGTGCCAGTAGTATTCCCCAGGGGGGGCTTGCAGATACGCAGTATTTT	CASSIPQGGLADTQYF	-	TRBV19	TRBJ2-3	once
TGCGCCAGCAGTGTGAACATGAATTCACCCCTCCACTTT	CASSVNMNSPLHF	-	TRBV10-2	TRBJ1-6	-
TGTGCCATCAGAGCCGGGACAGACAACTACGAGCAGTACTTC	CAIRAGTDNYEQYF	TRBD1	TRBV10-3	TRBJ2-7	-
TGTGCCAGTAGTACACTAGCGGTGGGGGGCCTAGCCAAAAACATTCAGTACTTC	CASSTLAVGGLAKNIQYF	TRBD2	TRBV19	TRBJ2-4	once
TGTGCCAGCAGCTCCGGGACTAGCGGAAACAATGAGCAGTTCTTC	CASSSGTSGNNEQFF	TRBD2	TRBV9	TRBJ2-1	few
TGTGCCAGCAGCCCTTACAGGGGGCGCTTGTCAGATACGCAGTATTTT	CASSPYRGRLSDTQYF	TRBD1	TRBV14	TRBJ2-3	-
TGTGCCAGCTCGTCTCGGAGTTATAATTCACCCCTCCACTTT	CASSSRSYNSPLHF	-	TRBV18	TRBJ1-6	few
TGTGCCAGTAGTATATCGGGGTTACGGGCCGGGGAGCTGTTTTTT	CASSISGLRAGELFF	-	TRBV19	TRBJ2-2	-
TGTGCCACCAGCAGACGGGACAGGGACATTAAAGAGACCCAGTACTTC	CATSRRDRDIKETQYF	TRBD1	TRBV15	TRBJ2-5	-
TGTGCCAGCAGTTTACGGGACACCCCCGCGTACGAGCAGTACTTC	CASSLRDTPAYEQYF	-	TRBV27	TRBJ2-7	-
TGTGCCAGCAGTTTGGGGGGAAACCAAGAGACCCAGTACTTC	CASSLGGNQETQYF	-	TRBV7-3	TRBJ2-5	-
TGTGCCAGCTCACCCACTTCTAGCACAGATACGCAGTATTTT	CASSPTSSTDTQYF	-	TRBV18	TRBJ2-3	-
TGTGCCAGCAGCTTCATAGGAATGAACACTGAAGCTTTCTTT	CASSFIGMNTEAFF	-	TRBV5-6	TRBJ1-1	-
TGTGCCAGTAGGGGACAGCCGGAATATGGCTACACCTTC	CASRGQPEYGYTF	TRBD1	TRBV6-5	TRBJ1-2	-
TGTGCCAGCAGTTCTCAACAGGGGCCGGTCGGCAATCAGCCCCAGCATTTT	CASSSQQGPVGNQPQHF	TRBD1	TRBV6-2/TRBV6-3	TRBJ1-5	-
TGCAGTGCTAGTCCGGACAGTACTGGAAACACCATATATTTT	CSASPDSTGNTIYF	-	TRBV20-1	TRBJ1-3	-
TGCGCCAGCAGCTTTACATTAAGTGAGCAGTTCTTC	CASSFTLSEQFF	-	TRBV5-1	TRBJ2-1	-
TGTGCCAGCAGCTTAATCGAAGTAGGGGCTGAAGCTTTCTTT	CASSLIEVGAEAFF	-	TRBV5-5	TRBJ1-1	-
TGTGCCAGCAGCTTAGCAGGCGAGAGCTCTGGAAACACCATATATTTT	CASSLAGESSGNTIYF	-	TRBV7-6	TRBJ1-3	-
TGTGCCAGCAGCCAAGAAGGGGGAAACTATGGCTACACCTTC	CASSQEGGNYGYTF	-	TRBV3-1/TRBV3-2	TRBJ1-2	once
TGTGCCAGCTCACCACCTGGGTCCCAGGGGGCCTATGGCTACACCTTC	CASSPPGSQGAYGYTF	TRBD1	TRBV18	TRBJ1-2	-
TGTGCCAGCAGCTTGGAATCCGGTTATGGCTACACCTTC	CASSLESGYGYTF	-	TRBV5-5	TRBJ1-2	few
-	CASSKVGTGIGQFF	-	TRBV21-1	TRBJ2-1	-
TGTGCCAGCAGTCCCCTCAGGCAGGGGTGCGAGACCCAGTACTTC	CASSPLRQGCETQYF	-	TRBV28	TRBJ2-5	-
TGTGCCAGTAGTTCTCTGGGGGCTCCTGGCTACACCTTC	CASSSLGAPGYTF	-	TRBV19	TRBJ1-2	-
TGCGCCAGCAGTGAGACAGGGAACTATGGCTACACCTTC	CASSETGNYGYTF	-	TRBV10-1	TRBJ1-2	-
TGTGCCAGCAGCCCCCGGGGGGTCGGAGAGACCCAGTACTTC	CASSPRGVGETQYF	TRBD2	TRBV11-1	TRBJ2-5	-
TGTGCCAGCAGCTCGGGGCCCGGGTTAGGTGAGCAGTTCTTC	CASSSGPGLGEQFF	-	TRBV2	TRBJ2-1	few
TGTGCCAGCAGTGAATCCAGGAATAATTCACCCCTCCACTTT	CASSESRNNSPLHF	-	TRBV2	TRBJ1-6	-